The 24 T cell receptor beta chains listed next were all sequenced from one sample in a study of tumor-infiltrating lymphocytes in oesophageal squamous cell carcinoma. Via MiXCR, TCRdb re-called the PCR reads, giving one row per CDR3 protein. The table has around 20,000 distinct CDR3 sequences, 35% to 45% seen once. What was sequenced was esophageal tumor tissue. Receptors originate from a male donor with esophageal squamous cell carcinoma.

This clonotype has a count of ten or more. V is TRBV6-1 and J is TRBJ1-5; 7 bases agree with TRBD1. Trimming removed 6 bases from V and 5 bases from J; junction bases left unmatched: 13. Germline V lookup: CDR1 MNHNS, CDR2 SASEGT. This CDR3 is built from 16 residues. The CDR3 loop is CASSTYRQGFYQPQHF. As DNA, the CDR3 is TGTGCCAGCAGCACCTACCGACAGGGCTTCTATCAGCCCCAGCATTTT.

The chain uses TRBV5-6 and TRBJ1-6, with 9 nucleotides matching TRBD1. Germline V CDR1 and CDR2: SGHDT, YYEEEE. The CDR3 contains 15 residues. Trimming cost V 4 bases and J 8 bases; bases outside gene matches: 7. The CDR3 is CASSLSGTGYSPLHF. The CDR3 nucleotides read TGTGCCAGCAGCCTGTCCGGGACAGGGTATTCACCCCTCCACTTT.

The chain combines TRBV5-4 with TRBJ2-1, with 9 nucleotides matching TRBD2. Germline V gives CDR1 SGHNT, CDR2 YYREEE (reference sequence). CDR3 size: 15 residues. V lost 3 bases to trimming and J lost 7 bases; unmatched junction nucleotides: 8. The DNA of the CDR3 is TGTGCCAGCAGCTCCGTAGCGGGAGCGGGGAATGAGCAGTTCTTC. This sequence encodes CASSSVAGAGNEQFF. The variable domain in full, completed from reference TRBV5-4 and TRBJ2-1, reads ETGVTQSPTHLIKTRGQQVTLRCSSQSGHNTVSWYQQALGQGPQFIFQYYREEENGRGNFPPRFSGLQFPNYSSELNVNALELDDSALYLCASSSVAGAGNEQFFGPGTRLTVL.

The chain carries TRBV7-6 and TRBJ2-2, with TRBD2 matching over 12 bases. The CDR3 extends over 17 amino acids. Germline lookup yields CDR1 SGHVS and CDR2 FNYEAQ. Losses at the gene ends were 5 bases for V and 2 bases for J; bases not matched to a gene: 6. The CDR3 protein is CASSLQTSGSNTGELFF. CDR3 nucleotides: TGTGCCAGCAGCCTCCAGACTAGCGGGAGTAACACCGGGGAGCTGTTTTTT.

Comments on this clonotype: Mismatch with germline at one junction end may stem from a read error. This chain links TRBV6-1 with TRBJ2-3, with D perhaps TRBD1 (6 bases). This CDR3 region has 16 residues. The germline V gene encodes CDR1 MNHNS and CDR2 SASEGT. The CDR3 protein is CASSERAGESSDTQYF. The CDR3 bases are TGCGCCAGCAGTGAAAGAGCAGGGGAGTCCTCGGATACGCAGTATTTT.

This clonotype has a count of ten or more. The chain recombines TRBV7-3 with TRBJ2-7; D tentatively reads TRBD1 or TRBD2 (5 bases each). This CDR3 has 15 residues. V lost 5 bases and J lost 7, with 21 bases in between. Germline CDR1 and CDR2: SGHTA and FQGTGA. CDR3 region: CASSAPGTGYNEQYF. The DNA for the CDR3 is TGTGCCAGCAGCGCCCCCGGGACGGGATACAATGAGCAGTACTTC.

This rearrangement joins TRBV7-2 to TRBJ2-6; TRBD1 might be the D (5 bases). Trimming pared 2 bases from V and 0 bases from J, leaving 11 bases between. The germline V gene has CDR1 SGHTA and CDR2 FQGNSA. CDR3 length: 17 residues. This CDR3 reads CASSLTTVSSGANVLTF. The CDR3, as DNA: TGTGCCAGCAGCTTAACGACAGTGAGCTCTGGGGCCAACGTCCTGACTTTC.

There are a few counts of this clonotype. CDR3 nucleotides: TGTGCCAGCAGAGGTACCGGGACTAGCGGGACAACCCCGCAGTATTTT. The encoded protein is CASRGTGTSGTTPQYF. The chain couples TRBV12-3 or TRBV12-4 to TRBJ2-3; TRBD2 aligns across 13 bases. The CDR3 totals 16 residues. J lost 10 bases, V lost 6 bases, and 13 bases had no gene match.

The chain links TRBV9 to TRBJ1-4, with TRBD1 matching over 9 bases. Trimming cost V 4 bases and J 6 bases; bases outside gene matches: 4. CDR1 is SGDLS, CDR2 YYNGEE, per germline. CDR3 size: 14 residues. CDR3: CASSPWDRDEKLFF. In DNA, the CDR3 is TGTGCCAGCAGCCCGTGGGACAGGGATGAAAAACTGTTTTTT.

This clonotype was counted many times. This may be a read error: a much more frequent sequence differs by one nucleotide. V and J are TRBV6-1 and TRBJ2-5; no reliable D call. The CDR3 extends over 14 amino acids. V shed 11 bases and J shed 11 bases, with 27 bases lying between them. CDR1 and CDR2 from the germline V gene are MNHNS and SASEGT. The CDR3 reads CALSTSRPYNEQYF. DNA for the CDR3: TGTGCCCTTAGTACCTCTAGGCCCTACAATGAGCAGTACTTC.

Ten or more counts support this clonotype. CDR3 sequence: CASSLGSSGPYEQYF. The CDR3 DNA sequence: TGTGCCAGTAGTTTAGGGTCCTCGGGACCCTACGAGCAGTACTTC. The chain couples TRBV19 to TRBJ2-7; D is possibly TRBD1 or TRBD2 (5 bases each). CDR3 length: 15 residues. The germline V gene encodes CDR1 LNHDA and CDR2 SQIVND (reference sequence). V was clipped by 5 bases and J by 2 bases, with 16 bases between them.

This clonotype is categorized as medium-sized. This chain uses TRBV7-3 with TRBJ2-7, with TRBD2 as a possible D gene (6 bases). CDR3 length: 13 amino acids. Germline CDR1 is SGHTA and CDR2 is FQGTGA. The V end was cut by 0 bases, the J end by 6 bases, with 9 bases between. The CDR3 DNA follows: TGTGCCAGCAGCTTAACTTTCGGGAGCGAGCAGTACTTC. Protein sequence: CASSLTFGSEQYF.

This clonotype was counted ten times or more. The V call is TRBV5-4, the J call TRBJ2-5, with TRBD2 identical over 7 bases. V trimming: 0 bases; J trimming: 5 bases; junction bases outside the gene matches: 1. Looked up from germline, CDR1 is SGHNT and CDR2 is YYREEE (reference sequence). The CDR3 totals 13 residues. The CDR3 DNA sequence: TGTGCCAGCAGCTTGGCACTAGCGGAGACCCAGTACTTC. Encoded protein: CASSLALAETQYF.

This clonotype was seen ten or more times. The chain joins TRBV12-3 or TRBV12-4 to TRBJ1-1; TRBD1 aligns across 11 bases. Trimming took 6 bases from V and 4 from J; bases not matched to a gene: 10. CDR3 length: 16 amino acids. DNA for the CDR3: TGTGCCAGCAGCCTCGGACAGGGGGCTGATCTCACTGAAGCTTTCTTT. This codes for CASSLGQGADLTEAFF.

This clonotype has just a few counts. One end of the junction varies from germline; a read error may be responsible. This chain's CDR3 is CASSFGGSDTQYF. In DNA, the CDR3 is TGTGCTAGCAGCTTCGGCGGGTCAGATACGCAGTATTTT. This chain uses TRBV7-6 with TRBJ2-3; D may be TRBD2 (5 bases). The germline gives CDR1 SGHVS, CDR2 FNYEAQ. This CDR3 is built from 13 residues.

Comment on this clonotype: The final CDR3 position lacks the conserved phenylalanine or tryptophan, pointing to a likely read error. The limits of the CDR3 on the DNA are not certain, so only TCRdb's listed CDR3 is given. The chain carries TRBV11-1 and TRBJ2-5. The germline gives CDR1 SGHAT, CDR2 FQDESV (reference sequence). The CDR3 is made up of 8 amino acids, end residues included. CDR3 region: CASSSFVG.

The CDR3 region has the DNA TGTGCCAGCAGCTTACAGGGGGCGCAAGTGGGGTATTTT. The encoded protein is CASSLQGAQVGYF. The rearrangement joins TRBV11-2 to TRBJ2-3; 8 bases match TRBD1. J was trimmed by 14 bases and V by 2 bases; bases with no gene match: 9. The CDR3 loop spans 13 amino acids. The V gene's germline CDR1 is SGHAT and CDR2 FQNNGV.

The chain combines TRBV6-1 with TRBJ2-7; 12 bases are a match to TRBD2. The J call may be wrong; the DNA end is better matched by TRBJ2-1. This CDR3 contains 15 residues. Germline V CDR1 and CDR2: MNHNS, SASEGT. The CDR3, as DNA: TGTGCCAGCAGGCTAGCGGGAGGGCCGATGGATGAGCAGTTCTTC. This sequence encodes CASRLAGGPMDEQFF.

V and J are TRBV7-6 and TRBJ1-6; a weak D match, TRBD1 (6 bases). The CDR3 consists of 14 residues. The ends were cut back, 2 bases at V and 19 bases at J, with 21 bases in the middle. CDR1 is SGHVS and CDR2 is FNYEAQ in the germline V gene. The CDR3 DNA is TGTGCCAGCAGCTTACAGGGGTACTCCTACGAGCAGCACTTT. Protein: CASSLQGYSYEQHF.

Comments on this clonotype: The conserved final phenylalanine or tryptophan is absent from the CDR3, which likely points to a read error. Because the CDR3's place on the DNA is in doubt, the DNA is left out and the CDR3 is given as listed by TCRdb. This chain connects TRBV7-6 to TRBJ1-1; the tabulated D call, TRBD1, remains unverified against the DNA. Both ends counted, the CDR3 spans 19 residues. Germline values: CDR1 SGHVS, CDR2 FNYEAQ. The CDR3 is CASSLIPGGSVTMSSSSAP.

Relative to its sample, this clonotype is medium-sized. V and J are TRBV6-1 and TRBJ2-7; D is possibly TRBD1 (6 bases). The CDR3 sequence is 13 residues long. Per germline, CDR1 MNHNS and CDR2 SASEGT. Trimming cost V 6 bases and J 6 bases, with 15 bases left between them. The CDR3 DNA reads as TGTGCCAGCAGCCCCGGGACACCGGGCGAGCAGTACTTC. This sequence encodes CASSPGTPGEQYF.

The chain employs TRBV20-1 and TRBJ2-3; 12 nucleotides line up with TRBD2. The last part of the DNA fits TRBJ2-1 better; the J call may be wrong. The CDR3 totals 14 residues. The germline V gene has CDR1 DFQATT and CDR2 SNEGSKA (reference sequence). The CDR3: CSAPPSGGDNEQFF. CDR3 DNA sequence: TGCAGTGCTCCCCCTAGCGGGGGGGACAATGAGCAGTTCTTC.

V usage is TRBV6-8 and J usage is TRBJ2-1, with 8 bases lining up with TRBD1. The DNA end lines up better with TRBJ2-7; the J call may be wrong. The CDR3 sequence is 15 residues long. Germline-derived CDR1 and CDR2 are MNHGY and SAAAGT. The CDR3 DNA sequence: TGTGCCAGCAGTAGACGCGGGACAGGAGTTAACGAGCAGTACTTC. This codes for CASSRRGTGVNEQYF.

J is TRBJ2-5 and V is TRBV11-2; 10 bases are shared with TRBD1. The CDR3 runs 14 residues. Unmatched junction bases numbered 3, after V lost 6 bases and J lost 2 bases. Germline CDR1 is SGHAT and CDR2 is FQNNGV. CDR3 sequence: CASSRQGAQETQYF. CDR3 bases: TGTGCCAGCAGTCGACAGGGGGCTCAAGAGACCCAGTACTTC.